This paragraph reports one T cell receptor beta chain. Germline lookup yields CDR1 MGHRA and CDR2 YSYEKL. The V gene end was trimmed by 2 bases and the J gene end by 2 bases; junction bases not matched to a gene: 3. The CDR3 has 15 amino acids. TCRdb keeps only in-frame clones here, not all; method: immunoSEQ multiplex PCR. The profile shows about 370,000 clones, roughly nine tenths of them singletons. The sample originates from a study of blood T cell repertoires in COVID-19. This chain links TRBV4-1 with TRBJ2-3; TRBD1 matches at 8 bases. This sequence originates from a young woman with COVID-19, enrolled during active disease. What was sequenced was peripheral blood. CDR3 DNA: TGCGCCAGCAGCCAATGGACAGGGAACACAGATACGCAGTATTTT. Translated, it gives CASSQWTGNTDTQYF.